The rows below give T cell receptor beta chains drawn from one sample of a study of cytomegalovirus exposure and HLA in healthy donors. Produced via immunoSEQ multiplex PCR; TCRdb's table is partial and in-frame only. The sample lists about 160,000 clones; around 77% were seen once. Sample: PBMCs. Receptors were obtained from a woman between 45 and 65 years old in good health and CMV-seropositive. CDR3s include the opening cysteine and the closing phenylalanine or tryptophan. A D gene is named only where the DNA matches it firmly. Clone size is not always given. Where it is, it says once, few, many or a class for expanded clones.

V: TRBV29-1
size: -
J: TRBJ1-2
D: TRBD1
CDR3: CSVEGWTGTGRGYTF
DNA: TGCAGCGTTGAAGGGTGGACAGGAACAGGGAGGGGCTACACCTTC

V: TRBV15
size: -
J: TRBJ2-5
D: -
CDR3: CATARTPDTNGETQYF
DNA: TGTGCCACCGCACGAACACCGGACACCAATGGGGAGACCCAGTACTTC

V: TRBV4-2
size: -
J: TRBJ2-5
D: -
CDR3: CASRRDPMGETQYF
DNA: TGTGCCAGCAGGCGGGACCCGATGGGGGAGACCCAGTACTTC

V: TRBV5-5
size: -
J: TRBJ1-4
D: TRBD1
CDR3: CASSYGQGATNEKLFF
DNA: TGTGCCAGCAGCTATGGACAGGGAGCAACTAATGAAAAACTGTTTTTT

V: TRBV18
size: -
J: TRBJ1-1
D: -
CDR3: CASSPLSDRGWAFF
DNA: TGTGCCAGCTCACCCCTGAGTGACCGAGGGTGGGCTTTCTTT

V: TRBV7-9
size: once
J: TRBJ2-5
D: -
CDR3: CASSLGGTLREETQYF
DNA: TGTGCCAGCAGCTTAGGGGGCACACTGCGTGAAGAGACCCAGTACTTC

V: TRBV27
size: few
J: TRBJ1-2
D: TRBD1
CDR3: CASSRTGGGGYTF
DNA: TGTGCCAGCAGTAGGACAGGGGGCGGGGGCTACACCTTC

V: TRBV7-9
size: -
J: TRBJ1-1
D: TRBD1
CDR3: CASSLGDSASEAFF
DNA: TGTGCCAGCAGCTTAGGGGACAGTGCCTCTGAAGCTTTCTTT

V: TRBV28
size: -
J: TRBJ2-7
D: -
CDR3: CASSLGETTKYF
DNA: TGTGCCAGCAGTTTAGGAGAGACCACAAAGTACTTC

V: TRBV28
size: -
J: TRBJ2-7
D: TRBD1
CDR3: CASSFPGTGGGHEQYF
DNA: TGTGCCAGCAGTTTTCCCGGCACAGGGGGCGGGCACGAGCAGTACTTC

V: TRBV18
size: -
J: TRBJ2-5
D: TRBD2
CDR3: CASSLAGGYGETQYF
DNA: TGTGCCAGCTCCCTGGCGGGGGGCTATGGAGAGACCCAGTACTTC

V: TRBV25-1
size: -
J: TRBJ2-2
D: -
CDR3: CASSESLTSSTGELFF
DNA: TGTGCCAGCAGTGAATCTCTCACTAGCAGCACCGGGGAGCTGTTTTTT

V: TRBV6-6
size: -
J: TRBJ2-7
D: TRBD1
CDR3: CAGGQGLRPYEQYF
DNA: TGTGCCGGGGGACAGGGCCTGAGGCCTTACGAGCAGTACTTC

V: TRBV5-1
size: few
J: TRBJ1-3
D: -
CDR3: CASSLAEHGNTIYF
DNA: TGCGCCAGCAGCTTGGCCGAGCACGGAAACACCATATATTTT

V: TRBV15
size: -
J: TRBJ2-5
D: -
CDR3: CATSRGGRETQYF
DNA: TGTGCCACCAGCAGAGGGGGGAGGGAGACCCAGTACTTC

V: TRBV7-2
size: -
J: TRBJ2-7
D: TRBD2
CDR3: CASSSLPGLAYEQYF
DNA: TGTGCCAGCAGCTCACTACCGGGACTAGCTTACGAGCAGTACTTC

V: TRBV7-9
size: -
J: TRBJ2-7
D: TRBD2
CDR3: CSSRSASGRSYEQYF
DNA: TGTTCCAGCAGGTCGGCTAGCGGGAGGTCCTACGAGCAGTACTTC

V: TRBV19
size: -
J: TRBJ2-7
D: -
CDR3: CASSTPYRDFNEQYF
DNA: TGTGCCAGTAGTACTCCATACCGGGACTTCAACGAGCAGTACTTC

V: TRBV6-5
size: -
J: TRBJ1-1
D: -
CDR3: CASSYIKNTEAFF
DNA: TGTGCCAGCAGTTACATTAAGAACACTGAAGCTTTCTTT

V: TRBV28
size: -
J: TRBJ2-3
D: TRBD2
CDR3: CASLPGLAGGRGTDTQYF
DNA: TGTGCCAGCCTTCCGGGACTAGCGGGAGGGCGGGGGACAGATACGCAGTATTTT

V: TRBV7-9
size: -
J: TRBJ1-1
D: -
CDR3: CASSPHLTGNTEAFF
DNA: TGTGCCAGCAGCCCGCATCTGACAGGGAACACTGAAGCTTTCTTT

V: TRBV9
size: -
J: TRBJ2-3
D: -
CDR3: CASSVGGDRTDTQYF
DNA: TGTGCCAGCAGCGTAGGCGGGGATCGCACAGATACGCAGTATTTT

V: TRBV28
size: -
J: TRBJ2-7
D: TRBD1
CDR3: CASFSRQGYEQYF
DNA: TGTGCCAGTTTTTCCAGACAGGGGTACGAGCAGTACTTC

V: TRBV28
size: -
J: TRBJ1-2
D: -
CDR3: CASSWTVPYGYTF
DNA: TGTGCCAGCAGTTGGACAGTCCCTTATGGCTACACCTTC

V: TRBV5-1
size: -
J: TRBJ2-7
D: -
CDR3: CASSTGQSPSYF
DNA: TGCGCCAGCAGCACCGGACAGTCCCCATCGTACTTC

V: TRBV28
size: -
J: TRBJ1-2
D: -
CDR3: CASVGGPWNGYTF
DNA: TGTGCCAGCGTGGGGGGTCCGTGGAATGGCTACACCTTC